Following are 11 T cell receptor beta chains from one sample sequenced in a study of memory CD4+ T cells and cytomegalovirus serostatus. Clones were sequenced by immunoSEQ multiplex PCR, and TCRdb holds only the in-frame ones, with some missing. The repertoire includes about 52,000 clones, 80% of them detected once, and more than 1.1% sits in the top ten. Single viable CD3+CD4+CD8-CD45RO+ cells were sorted as the memory CD4+ T cells. The sequenced material came from memory CD4+ T cells from blood. The source is an adult in good health and CMV-seropositive.

The chain has TRBV18 and TRBJ1-3; D gene ambiguous. V dropped 3 bases and J dropped 3 bases, with 12 bases sitting between them. The CDR3 runs 15 residues. Germline CDR1 reads KGHSH; CDR2 reads LQKENI. The CDR3 DNA reads as TGTGCCAGCTCACCCGGACGGTCCTATGGAAACACCATATATTTT. Encoded protein: CASSPGRSYGNTIYF.

A remark on this clone: Its ends do not fully match the called genes, so a read error is possible. The V gene is TRBV7-7, the J gene TRBJ2-3, with D unclear. The V gene's germline CDR1 is SSHAT and CDR2 FNYEAQ (reference sequence). There are 13 residues in the CDR3. Here the CDR3 DNA reads TGTGCTAGCAGCCTAGGACGCACAGATACGCAGTATTTT. As protein: CASSLGRTDTQYF.

This clone was recorded once. V usage is TRBV7-2 and J usage is TRBJ2-3; TRBD1 matches at 8 bases. V lost 4 bases to trimming and J lost 0 bases; unmatched junction nucleotides: 3. CDR3 length: 15 amino acids. Germline V gene sequence: CDR1 SGHTA, CDR2 FQGNSA. CDR3 region: CASSSGQGSTDTQYF. CDR3 DNA: TGTGCCAGCAGCTCAGGACAGGGTAGCACAGATACGCAGTATTTT.

The chain recombines TRBV10-2 with TRBJ2-7; 10 bases match TRBD1. The CDR3 spans 13 residues. From germline, CDR1 is WSHSY and CDR2 SAAADI. Trimming cost V 6 bases and J 8 bases; bases outside gene matches: 7. The CDR3 region has the DNA TGCGCCAGCAGCCCGGGACAGGGGTTTCAGCAGTACTTC. Its translation: CASSPGQGFQQYF.

This clone came up once. CDR3: CATQPKEGFLRTAGTYEQYF. DNA of the CDR3: TGTGCCACCCAGCCGAAGGAAGGATTTTTACGGACTGCCGGAACCTACGAGCAGTACTTC. The J gene is TRBJ2-7, the V gene TRBV9; tentative D call: TRBD2 (5 bases). Germline loops: CDR1 SGDLS, CDR2 YYNGEE. Trimming took 9 bases from V and 2 from J, leaving 36 bases between them. This CDR3 region has 20 residues.

V gene TRBV6-1 combines with J gene TRBJ2-4; the D is unclear. V dropped 0 bases and J dropped 7 bases, with 16 bases sitting between them. CDR1 and CDR2 (germline): MNHNS, SASEGT. CDR3 length equals 16 residues. CDR3 nucleotides: TGTGCCAGCAGTGAAGCTTCTAAGATATTAAGGAACATTCAGTACTTC. Translating gives CASSEASKILRNIQYF.

The chain links TRBV7-9 to TRBJ2-7, with 11 bases lining up with TRBD2. The CDR3 length is 16 residues. V gave up 5 bases and J gave up 1 base; unmatched junction bases: 7. Germline loops: CDR1 SEHNR, CDR2 FQNEAQ (reference sequence). The CDR3 spells CASSPNRLAGSYEQYF. DNA for the CDR3: TGTGCCAGCAGCCCTAATCGACTAGCGGGGTCCTACGAGCAGTACTTC.

The chain joins TRBV7-6 to TRBJ2-5; D could derive from TRBD1 or TRBD2 (6 bases each). Per germline, CDR1 SGHVS and CDR2 FNYEAQ. CDR3 size: 15 residues. V was trimmed by 3 bases and J by 5 bases, leaving 16 bases between them. Here the CDR3 reads CASSFPRGAGETQYF. DNA for the CDR3: TGTGCCAGCAGCTTCCCTAGGGGGGCCGGGGAGACCCAGTACTTC.

The V and J genes are TRBV18 and TRBJ2-7; D may be TRBD2 (6 bases). CDR3 length equals 13 residues. V was clipped by 5 bases and J by 5 bases, with 13 bases between them. Germline lookup yields CDR1 KGHSH and CDR2 LQKENI. The chain's CDR3 is CASSVRERNEQYF. The CDR3, as DNA: TGTGCCAGCTCAGTACGGGAGAGGAACGAGCAGTACTTC.

V is TRBV29-1 and J is TRBJ2-1; D gene ambiguous. This CDR3 spans 14 amino acids. CDR1 SQVTM and CDR2 ANQGSEA come from the germline V gene. The V end was cut by 8 bases, the J end by 3 bases, with 17 bases between. CDR3 in amino acids: CSSLFPTYYNEQFF. The CDR3 coding sequence is TGCAGCTCCCTCTTCCCCACCTACTACAATGAGCAGTTCTTC.

Concerning this clone itself: This CDR3 is also generated by other DNA sequences in the sample. The rearrangement uses TRBV7-9 and TRBJ1-6; 9 nucleotides match TRBD1. Unmatched junction bases numbered 3, after V lost 3 bases and J lost 3 bases. The CDR3 length is 16 residues. CDR1 is SEHNR, CDR2 FQNEAQ, per germline (reference sequence). CDR3 region: CASSLGQGFYNSPLHF. CDR3 DNA sequence: TGTGCCAGCAGCTTGGGACAGGGCTTCTATAATTCACCCCTCCACTTT.